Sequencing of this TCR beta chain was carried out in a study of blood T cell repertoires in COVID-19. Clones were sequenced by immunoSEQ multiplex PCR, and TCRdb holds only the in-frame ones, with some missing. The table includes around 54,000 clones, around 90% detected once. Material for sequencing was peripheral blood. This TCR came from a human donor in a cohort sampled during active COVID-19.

CDR3 in DNA: TGCGCCAGCAGCTCAGTTGCCTCTGGGGCCAACGTCCTGACTTTC. Translation: CASSSVASGANVLTF. This chain uses TRBV5-1 with TRBJ2-6; D not certain. Germline assignment: CDR1 SGHRS and CDR2 YFSETQ. This CDR3 is built from 15 residues. V was cut by 3 bases and J by 0 bases, with 7 bases left in between. Full variable domain (missing parts from reference TRBV5-1 and TRBJ2-6): KAGVTQTPRYLIKTRGQQVTLSCSPISGHRSVSWYQQTPGQGLQFLFEYFSETQRNKGNFPGRFSGRQFSNSRSEMNVSTLELGDSALYLCASSSVASGANVLTFGAGSRLTVL.